These T cell receptor beta chains were read from a single sample in a study of T cells in Graves' hyperthyroidism and ophthalmopathy. TCRdb processed the multiplex PCR reads anew with MiXCR; each CDR3 protein has one entry. Found here are more than 350,000 distinct CDR3 sequences, roughly 15% of them singletons; the top ten hold less than 20%. Sequenced sample: blood. All receptors derive from a woman aged 25 to 39 with Graves' ophthalmopathy. CDR3s include the opening cysteine and the closing phenylalanine or tryptophan. The D gene is left open where the match is weak. The size entry is marked missing in some rows and otherwise reads once, few, many or a size class.

d_gene	abundance	j_gene	v_gene	CDR3aa	CDR3nt
-	-	TRBJ2-1	TRBV9	CASNPFPGDNEQFF	TGTGCCAGCAACCCGTTCCCGGGGGACAATGAGCAGTTCTTC
-	many	TRBJ2-3	TRBV2	CASGNPGRASDTQYF	TGTGCCAGCGGGAACCCGGGGCGCGCGTCAGATACGCAGTATTTT
-	many	TRBJ2-1	TRBV5-4	CASSSSSEQFF	TGTGCCAGCAGCTCCAGCAGTGAGCAGTTCTTC
TRBD1	-	TRBJ2-2	TRBV24-1	CATSDFGEGARAGELFF	TGTGCCACCAGTGATTTCGGCGAGGGGGCGCGGGCCGGGGAGCTGTTTTTT
-	many	TRBJ1-1	TRBV3-1	CASSQPLGMGGGTKDTEAFF	TGTGCCAGCAGCCAACCCCTCGGTATGGGGGGAGGGACGAAGGACACTGAAGCTTTCTTT
-	many	TRBJ2-7	TRBV28	CASSFPRGKQYF	TGTGCCAGCAGTTTCCCCAGAGGCAAGCAGTACTTC
TRBD1	many	TRBJ1-2	TRBV18	CASSPGTATRYGYTF	TGTGCCAGCTCACCCGGGACAGCGACCCGCTATGGCTACACCTTC
-	few	TRBJ1-2	TRBV27	CASSKAGTNDGYTF	TGTGCCAGCAGCAAGGCCGGGACGAACGATGGCTACACCTTC
-	many	TRBJ1-5	TRBV18	CASSPTWRESNQPQHF	TGTGCCAGCTCACCAACGTGGCGGGAGTCGAATCAGCCCCAGCATTTT
TRBD1	many	TRBJ1-2	TRBV12-5	CASGLVIGQGNYGYTF	TGTGCTAGTGGTTTGGTAATAGGACAGGGGAACTATGGCTACACCTTC
TRBD2	many	TRBJ2-2	TRBV11-1	CASSRGLELAGRKTGELFF	TGTGCCAGCAGCCGAGGACTCGAACTAGCGGGACGAAAAACCGGGGAGCTGTTTTTT
-	-	TRBJ2-7	TRBV27	CASSVLGTSYEQYF	TGTGCCAGCAGCGTACTCGGGACCAGCTACGAGCAGTACTTC
-	few	TRBJ2-3	TRBV5-6	CASSSRSNGLNKRTSTDTQYF	TGTGCCAGCAGCTCTAGGTCTAATGGGCTAAACAAGAGAACTAGCACAGATACGCAGTATTTT
TRBD2	-	TRBJ2-1	TRBV12-3/TRBV12-4	CASSFRILAGVNEQFF	TGTGCCAGCAGTTTCCGAATTTTAGCGGGGGTTAATGAGCAGTTCTTC
-	few	TRBJ1-4	TRBV15	CATSMSGLPTNEKLFF	TGTGCCACCAGCATGTCAGGACTGCCAACTAATGAAAAACTGTTTTTT
-	many	TRBJ1-3	TRBV30	CAWTGSGNTIYF	TGTGCCTGGACAGGGTCTGGAAACACCATATATTTT
TRBD1	many	TRBJ1-1	TRBV3-1	CASRYGQGSSEAFF	TGTGCCAGCAGGTATGGACAGGGGAGCAGTGAAGCTTTCTTT
-	-	TRBJ1-1	TRBV6-1	CASSYHSENTEAFF	TGTGCCAGCAGTTACCATTCTGAGAACACTGAAGCTTTCTTT
-	many	TRBJ2-7	TRBV2	CASSVPQGGSYEQYF	TGTGCCAGCAGTGTTCCTCAGGGCGGGTCCTACGAGCAGTACTTC
-	-	TRBJ2-3	TRBV20-1	CSARDVDGYNTQYF	TGCAGTGCTAGAGATGTGGACGGTTACAATACGCAGTATTTT
-	many	TRBJ2-1	TRBV30	CAWSVGYNEQFF	TGTGCCTGGAGTGTGGGTTACAATGAGCAGTTCTTC
-	few	TRBJ2-1	TRBV19	CASSILKSSLTYNEQFF	TGTGCCAGTAGTATTTTAAAGAGCTCTTTAACCTACAATGAGCAGTTCTTC
-	-	TRBJ1-5	TRBV9	CASSVEGVQPQHF	TGTGCCAGCAGCGTAGAAGGGGTACAGCCCCAGCATTTT
-	-	TRBJ1-1	TRBV5-4	CASSSPGAEAFF	TGTGCCAGCAGCTCCCCGGGGGCTGAAGCTTTCTTT
-	many	TRBJ2-2	TRBV27	CASRTAGELFF	TGTGCCAGCAGAACGGCCGGGGAGCTGTTTTTT
TRBD1	many	TRBJ2-5	TRBV11-2	CASSSLARGREETQYF	TGTGCCAGCAGCTCACTGGCCAGGGGGCGTGAGGAGACCCAGTACTTC
-	many	TRBJ1-1	TRBV19	CASIGRITEAFF	TGTGCCAGTATTGGGAGAATCACTGAAGCTTTCTTT